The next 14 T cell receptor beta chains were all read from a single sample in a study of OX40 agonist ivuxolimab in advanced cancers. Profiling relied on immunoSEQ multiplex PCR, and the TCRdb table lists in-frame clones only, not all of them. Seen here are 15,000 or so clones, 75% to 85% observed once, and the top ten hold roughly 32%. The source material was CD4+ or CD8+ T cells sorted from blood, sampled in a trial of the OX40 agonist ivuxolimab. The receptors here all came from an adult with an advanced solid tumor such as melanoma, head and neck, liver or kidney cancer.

CDR3 loop: CASSFGAPDTQYF. The CDR3 coding sequence is TGTGCCAGCAGCTTCGGAGCCCCAGATACGCAGTATTTT. V gene TRBV5-6 combines with J gene TRBJ2-3; unclear D gene. The CDR3 sequence is 13 residues long. Germline V CDR1 and CDR2: SGHDT, YYEEEE. V lost 2 bases to trimming and J lost 4 bases, with 8 bases between them.

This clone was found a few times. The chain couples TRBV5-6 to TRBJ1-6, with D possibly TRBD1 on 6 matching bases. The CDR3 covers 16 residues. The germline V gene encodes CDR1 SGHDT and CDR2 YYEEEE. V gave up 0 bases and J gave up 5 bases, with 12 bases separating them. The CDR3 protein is CASSLVTGWDNSPLHF. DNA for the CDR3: TGTGCCAGCAGCTTGGTTACAGGGTGGGATAATTCACCCCTCCACTTT.

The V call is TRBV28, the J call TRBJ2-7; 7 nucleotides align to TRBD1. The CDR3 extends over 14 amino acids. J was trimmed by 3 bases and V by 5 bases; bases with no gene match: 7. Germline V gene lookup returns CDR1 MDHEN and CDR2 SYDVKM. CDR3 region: CASSRDSLGYEQYF. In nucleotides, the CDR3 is TGTGCCAGCAGTCGGGACAGTTTGGGCTACGAGCAGTACTTC.

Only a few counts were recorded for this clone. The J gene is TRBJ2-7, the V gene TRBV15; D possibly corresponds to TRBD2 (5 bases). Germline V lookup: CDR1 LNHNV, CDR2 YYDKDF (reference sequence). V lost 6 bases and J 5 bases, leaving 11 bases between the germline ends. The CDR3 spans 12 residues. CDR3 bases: TGTGCCACCAGAGGAGGAGGAGACGAGCAGTACTTC. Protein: CATRGGGDEQYF.

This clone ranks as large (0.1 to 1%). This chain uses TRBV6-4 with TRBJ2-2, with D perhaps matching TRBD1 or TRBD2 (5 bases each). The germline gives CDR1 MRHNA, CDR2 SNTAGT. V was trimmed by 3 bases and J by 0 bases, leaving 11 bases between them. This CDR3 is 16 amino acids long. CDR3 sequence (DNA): TGTGCCAGCAGTGAGGGGGACGGTTCGAACACCGGGGAGCTGTTTTTT. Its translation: CASSEGDGSNTGELFF.

CDR3 in amino acids: CASSATSGPYNEQFF. The DNA of the CDR3 is TGTGCCAGCAGCGCCACTAGCGGACCTTACAATGAGCAGTTCTTC. The chain employs TRBV7-2 and TRBJ2-1, with TRBD2 identical over 8 bases. The CDR3 loop spans 15 amino acids. With 5 bases clipped from V and 4 bases from J, the junction kept 7 bases outside the gene matches. Germline V gene sequence: CDR1 SGHTA, CDR2 FQGNSA.

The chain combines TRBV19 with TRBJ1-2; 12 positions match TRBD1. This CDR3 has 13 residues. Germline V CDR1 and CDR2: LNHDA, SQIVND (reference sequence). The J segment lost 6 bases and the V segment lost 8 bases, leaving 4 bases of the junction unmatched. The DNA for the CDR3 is TGTGCCAGTGGGACAGGGGGCCAAAATGGCTACACCTTC. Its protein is CASGTGGQNGYTF.

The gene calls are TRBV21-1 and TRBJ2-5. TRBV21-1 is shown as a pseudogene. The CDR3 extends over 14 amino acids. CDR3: CASSNLLLQETQYF. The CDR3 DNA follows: TGTGCCAGCAGCAACTTGCTTTTACAAGAGACCCAGTACTTC.

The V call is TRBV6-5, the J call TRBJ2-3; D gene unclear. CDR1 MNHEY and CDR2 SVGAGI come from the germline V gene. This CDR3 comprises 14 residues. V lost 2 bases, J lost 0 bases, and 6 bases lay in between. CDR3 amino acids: CASSYKASTDTQYF. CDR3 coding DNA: TGTGCCAGCAGTTACAAGGCTAGCACAGATACGCAGTATTTT.

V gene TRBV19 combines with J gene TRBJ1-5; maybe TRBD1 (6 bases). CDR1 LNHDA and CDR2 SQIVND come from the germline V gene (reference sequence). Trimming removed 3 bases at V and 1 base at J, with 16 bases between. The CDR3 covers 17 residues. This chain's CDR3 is CASSIGGSRESNQPQHF. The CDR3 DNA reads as TGTGCCAGTAGTATCGGGGGCTCCAGGGAGAGCAATCAGCCCCAGCATTTT.

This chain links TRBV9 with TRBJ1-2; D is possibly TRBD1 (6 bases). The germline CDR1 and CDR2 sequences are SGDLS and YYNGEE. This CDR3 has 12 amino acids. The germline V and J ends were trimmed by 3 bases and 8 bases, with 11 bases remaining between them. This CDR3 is CASSGTGNGYTF. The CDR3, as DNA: TGTGCCAGCAGCGGTACAGGGAACGGCTACACCTTC.

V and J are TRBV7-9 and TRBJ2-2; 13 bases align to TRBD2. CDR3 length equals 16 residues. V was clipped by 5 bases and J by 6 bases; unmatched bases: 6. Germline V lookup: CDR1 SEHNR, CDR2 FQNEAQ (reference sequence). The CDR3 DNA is TGTGCCAGCAGCCAAACTAGCGGGAGGGCCCCCGGGGAGCTGTTTTTT. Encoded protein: CASSQTSGRAPGELFF.

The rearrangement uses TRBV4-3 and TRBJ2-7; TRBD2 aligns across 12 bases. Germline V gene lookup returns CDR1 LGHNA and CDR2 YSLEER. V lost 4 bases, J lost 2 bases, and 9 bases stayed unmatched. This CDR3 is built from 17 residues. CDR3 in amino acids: CASSPHWTSGAAYEQYF. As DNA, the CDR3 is TGCGCCAGCAGCCCCCACTGGACTAGCGGGGCGGCCTACGAGCAGTACTTC.

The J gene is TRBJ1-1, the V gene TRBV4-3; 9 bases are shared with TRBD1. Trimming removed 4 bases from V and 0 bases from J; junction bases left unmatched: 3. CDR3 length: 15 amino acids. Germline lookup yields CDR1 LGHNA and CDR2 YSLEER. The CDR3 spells CASSPGTGLNTEAFF. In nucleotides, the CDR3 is TGCGCCAGCAGCCCGGGGACAGGGTTGAACACTGAAGCTTTCTTT.